This T cell receptor beta chain was obtained from a study of cytomegalovirus exposure and HLA in healthy donors. About the research overall: The use of the same platform for the approximately 110 validation repertoires and the approximately 690 first-cohort repertoires was reported by a later analysis.

CDR1 is ENHRY, CDR2 SYGVKD, per germline. This CDR3 has 16 amino acids. V was pared by 9 bases and J by 7 bases, with 18 bases of the junction left unmatched. Overall study findings and caveats: The study recorded about 160 TCR beta chains that were cytomegalovirus-associated. The CMV antigen specificity of a few CMV-associated chains was confirmed through in vitro analysis.

This clone was counted only a few times. Its cognate antigen is unknown. Profiling relied on immunoSEQ multiplex PCR, and the TCRdb table lists in-frame clones only, not all of them. The sample lists some 120,000 clones, 70% to 90% occurring once. The sample taken for sequencing was PBMCs. The rearrangement links TRBV10-3 to TRBJ1-2, with 9 bases that match TRBD1. The sequence was obtained from a woman aged 30 to 39 in good health and CMV-seronegative. The CDR3 DNA reads TGTGCCATTAAACCCGGCCCCAACAGGGGGCAGGGTGGCTACACCTTC. Amino acids: CAIKPGPNRGQGGYTF.